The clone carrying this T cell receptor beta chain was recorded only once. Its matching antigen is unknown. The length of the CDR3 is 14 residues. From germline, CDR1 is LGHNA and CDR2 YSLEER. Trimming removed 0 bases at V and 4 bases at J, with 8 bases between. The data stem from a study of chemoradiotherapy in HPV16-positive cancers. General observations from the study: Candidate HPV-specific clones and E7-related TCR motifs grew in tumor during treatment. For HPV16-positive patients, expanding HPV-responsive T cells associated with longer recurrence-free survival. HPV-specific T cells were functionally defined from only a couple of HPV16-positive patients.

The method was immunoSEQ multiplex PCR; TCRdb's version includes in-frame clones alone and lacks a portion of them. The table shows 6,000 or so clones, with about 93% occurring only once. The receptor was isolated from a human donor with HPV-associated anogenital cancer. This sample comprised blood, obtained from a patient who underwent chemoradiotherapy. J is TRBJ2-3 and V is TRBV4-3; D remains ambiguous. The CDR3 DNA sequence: TGCGCCAGCAGCCAAGATTCCCCACCAGATACGCAGTATTTT. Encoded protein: CASSQDSPPDTQYF.